This entry lists 14 T cell receptor beta chains sequenced from one sample in a study of shared clonotypes between healthy human individuals. Terminally differentiated effector memory CD45RA+ cells were excluded by CCR7 positive selection of CD45RO-negative cells. The table came from immunoSEQ multiplex PCR; TCRdb's copy has only in-frame clones and leaves some out. Of about 2 million clones in the sample, over 85% are singletons; the top ten hold 0.9% to 1.4%. The sequencing input was naive CD8+ T cells sorted from blood. Every receptor here comes from a man aged 18 to 30 in good health.

CDR3 in amino acids: CASSSFLEGANEQFF. The DNA of the CDR3 is TGTGCCAGCAGCTCCTTTCTGGAGGGGGCTAATGAGCAGTTCTTC. The V gene is TRBV28, the J gene TRBJ2-1, with D tentatively TRBD1 (7 bases). Germline CDR1 MDHEN, CDR2 SYDVKM. CDR3 size: 15 residues. V lost 6 bases and J 7 bases, leaving 19 bases between the germline ends.

The rearrangement uses TRBV2 and TRBJ2-7; tentative D call: TRBD2 (5 bases). Germline-derived CDR1 and CDR2 are SNHLY and FYNNEI. V was shortened by 11 bases and J by 3 bases, with 17 bases between the two germline ends. CDR3 length: 13 residues. In nucleotides, the CDR3 is TGTGCCTGCAATAAGCTCGACTACTACGAGCAGTACTTC. This sequence encodes CACNKLDYYEQYF.

The V call is TRBV9, the J call TRBJ2-1; TRBD2 aligns across 8 bases. Germline assignment: CDR1 SGDLS and CDR2 YYNGEE. The CDR3 is 17 residues long. Germline trimming cut 3 bases from V and 3 bases from J; bases unmatched to any gene: 11. The CDR3, as DNA: TGTGCCAGCAGCGCCAGACAAGCGGGAGTGGGCTACAATGAGCAGTTCTTC. Its protein product is CASSARQAGVGYNEQFF.

The CDR3 sequence: CASRTQGIATNEKLFF. The CDR3 DNA is TGTGCCAGCAGAACACAGGGCATTGCAACTAATGAAAAACTGTTTTTT. The gene calls are TRBV27 and TRBJ1-4; D is possibly TRBD1 (6 bases). Germline CDR1 is MNHEY and CDR2 is SMNVEV (reference sequence). With 6 bases removed from V and 0 bases from J, the gap between germline ends came to 14 bases. The CDR3 loop spans 16 amino acids.

In this sample, this clone turned up once. V usage is TRBV30 and J usage is TRBJ1-2, with no clear D. V was trimmed by 2 bases and J by 0 bases, leaving 10 bases between them. Per the germline V gene, CDR1 is GTSNPN and CDR2 is SVGIG (reference sequence). CDR3 length equals 14 residues. The CDR3 protein is CAWSYEDANYGYTF. As DNA, the CDR3 is TGTGCCTGGAGTTACGAGGATGCTAACTATGGCTACACCTTC.

The chain uses TRBV2 and TRBJ2-7, with 11 positions matching TRBD1. The CDR3 spans 13 residues. Per the germline V gene, CDR1 is SNHLY and CDR2 is FYNNEI. J was trimmed by 6 bases and V by 8 bases; bases with no gene match: 6. In DNA form, the CDR3 reads TGTGCCAGCCTCGGACAGGGGGCATTCGAGCAGTACTTC. Amino acids: CASLGQGAFEQYF.

The chain uses TRBV16 and TRBJ2-7; 7 nucleotides agree with TRBD1. Unmatched junction bases numbered 16, after V lost 3 bases and J lost 5 bases. Germline CDR1 is KGHSY and CDR2 is FQNENV. The CDR3 sequence is 17 residues long. The DNA of the CDR3 is TGTGCCAGCAGCCACGTGCCGGGGACAGACCCCGGGGACGAGCAGTACTTC. Its protein is CASSHVPGTDPGDEQYF.

V and J are TRBV5-1 and TRBJ2-2; no clear D. Germline V CDR1 and CDR2: SGHRS, YFSETQ. CDR3 length: 16 amino acids. V lost 1 base to trimming and J lost 2 bases, with 12 bases between them. In DNA, the CDR3 is TGCGCCAGCAGCTTGAGAGGACCGATAAACACCGGGGAGCTGTTTTTT. This translates into CASSLRGPINTGELFF.

As regards this clone: Distinct nucleotide sequences in the sample also encode this CDR3. The V call is TRBV7-9, the J call TRBJ2-1; D uncertain. Per the germline V gene, CDR1 is SEHNR and CDR2 is FQNEAQ (reference sequence). This CDR3 is built from 14 residues. Trimming left V 0 bases short and J 1 base short, with 4 bases between. This chain's CDR3 is CASSLAASYNEQFF. CDR3 bases: TGTGCCAGCAGCTTAGCGGCTTCCTACAATGAGCAGTTCTTC.

The genes are TRBV2 and TRBJ2-5, with 8 nucleotides matching TRBD2. Trimming removed 7 bases from V and 6 bases from J; junction bases left unmatched: 7. Germline loops: CDR1 SNHLY, CDR2 FYNNEI. The CDR3 contains 13 residues. The CDR3 region has the DNA TGTGCCAGCATCACCGGGGGGGAGAAGACCCAGTACTTC. This codes for CASITGGEKTQYF. The whole variable domain, remainder taken from reference TRBV2 and TRBJ2-5, is EPEVTQTPSHQVTQMGQEVILRCVPISNHLYFYWYRQILGQKVEFLVSFYNNEISEKSEIFDDQFSVERPDGSNFTLKIRSTKLEDSAMYFCASITGGEKTQYFGPGTRLLVL.

Regarding this clone: With a much larger clone just one base away, this may be a read error. Other DNA sequences within the sample encode an identical CDR3. CDR3 DNA: TGTGCCAGCAGTTCCTCCTACGAGCAGTACTTC. Protein: CASSSSYEQYF. The chain employs TRBV2 and TRBJ2-7; D is unclear. V was clipped by 5 bases and J by 0 bases, with 2 bases between them. The germline V gene has CDR1 SNHLY and CDR2 FYNNEI. The CDR3 length is 11 residues.

This clone has just one count. Other DNA sequences in the sample encode the same CDR3. The chain uses TRBV6-1 and TRBJ2-1; D possibly corresponds to TRBD1 (6 bases). Between the trimmed V and J ends, which lost 0 bases and 3 bases, there was a span of 6 bases. Germline CDR1 MNHNS, CDR2 SASEGT. The CDR3 has 14 amino acids. In nucleotides, the CDR3 is TGTGCCAGCAGTGAAGCAGGGGGCTACAATGAGCAGTTCTTC. Its translation is CASSEAGGYNEQFF.

V usage is TRBV2 and J usage is TRBJ2-2; 8 nucleotides line up with TRBD2. V trimming: 2 bases; J trimming: 5 bases; junction bases outside the gene matches: 10. Looked up from germline, CDR1 is SNHLY and CDR2 is FYNNEI. This CDR3 has 17 residues. The DNA for the CDR3 is TGTGCCAGCAGTGAAAAGTTAGCGGGGTTATGGACCGGGGAGCTGTTTTTT. This sequence encodes CASSEKLAGLWTGELFF.

The J gene is TRBJ2-5, the V gene TRBV30, with 13 bases aligning to TRBD2. This CDR3 spans 15 amino acids. In germline, CDR1 is GTSNPN, CDR2 SVGIG (reference sequence). Trimming took 5 bases from V and 3 from J; bases not matched to a gene: 6. CDR3 residues: CAWGVGLAGEETQYF. The CDR3 DNA reads TGTGCCTGGGGCGTCGGACTAGCGGGGGAAGAGACCCAGTACTTC.